This T cell receptor (beta chain) was recorded in a study of blood T cell repertoires in COVID-19. This clone came up a few times. Per the original data handling: Scientists estimated how many nucleated cells there were by amplifying reference gene primers. The data were produced by immunoSEQ multiplex PCR, yet TCRdb's version contains in-frame clones alone and is incomplete. V and J calls and clone size are copied from that table; D and trimming were computed from the DNA. Among 200,000 or so clones listed, roughly nine tenths were seen once. Germline V gene sequence: CDR1 ENHRY, CDR2 SYGVKD. Trimming left V 0 bases short and J 9 bases short, with 15 bases between. There are 15 residues in the CDR3.

This clonotype was sampled from a man between 65 and 80 years old with active or convalescent COVID-19. Sequencing was done on a sample of peripheral blood. The chain has TRBV10-3 and TRBJ2-1, with D tentatively TRBD1 (5 bases). The CDR3 sequence is CAISESRHGAVEQFF. The CDR3 nucleotides are TGTGCCATCAGTGAGTCACGTCATGGGGCGGTTGAGCAGTTCTTC.